This entry features one T cell receptor beta chain sequence. Its antigen is not yet known. Base qualities are not at hand, and no much larger clone is one base apart. The record originates from a study of T-cell memory formation after mild COVID-19 (dated by TCRdb to the early 2020s). General notes on the study: TCR sequence clusters from the two donors were largely donor specific. Two young, previously healthy adult volunteers made up the cohort, one male and one female. T-cell clones expanding and contracting after mild COVID-19 in two donors were tracked by longitudinal TCRalpha and TCRbeta repertoire sequencing.

Ficoll-Paque density gradient centrifugation was the method used to isolate PBMCs. TCRdb records Illumina NovaSeq 6000 as the sequencer. Using 5'RACE with constant-segment primers, TCRalpha and TCRbeta cDNA libraries were constructed, with sample barcodes and unique molecular identifiers added in the process. RNA was extracted from every sample with Trizol reagent. Amplification of the libraries took two PCR steps, and the second step added a second sample barcode plus Illumina TruSeq adapters. Sequencing of libraries was performed on an Illumina NovaSeq with 2 x 150 bp paired-end reads. In the paper's pipeline: Demultiplexing of reads and collapsing into UMI-guided consensus sequences were performed with migec v1.2.7. Using mixcr v2.1.11, the UMI consensuses were aligned to TRA and TRB V and J templates and assembled into clonotypes. A clonotype was counted as expanded or contracted only when both edgeR and NoisET called the clonotype significant, with the noise models trained on biological replicates. edgeR calls used a false discovery rate-adjusted p below 0.01 and a log2 fold-change threshold of 1. As an exploratory analysis of dynamics, max-normalized trajectories of the 1000 most abundant clonotypes were examined with PCA combined with hierarchical clustering. Separately sequenced CD4+ and CD8+ repertoires were used to assign the CD4 or CD8 phenotype of responding clones. TCRdb's own reprocessing of the public reads used fastp at Q25 and MiXCR and kept productive beta chains. Identical CDR3 protein sequences are pooled into one entry, listed with their most common genes and DNA. The V and J calls come from TCRdb's annotation, not from the publication. The sample profile shows over 450,000 distinct CDR3 sequences; around 21% of them were found once. The top ten clones comprise approximately 13% of the sample.

The research as a whole found: Only a couple of mild cases were covered by the study, and larger cohorts that include severe cases with pre-infection samples were considered necessary. The detection of some responding clones in pre-infection memory suggests that pre-existing cross-reactive memory T cells joined the SARS-CoV-2 response. Contracting CD4+ clones appeared mostly in the CM and EM memory subsets, whereas CD8+ clones were enriched in EMRA. From day 15 to 85, contracting clones showed balanced CD4/CD8 phenotypes, whereas a second wave of clones that expanded from day 15 to 37 leaned towards CD4+. SARS-CoV-2 specificity was not confirmed for the second-wave clones peaking on day 37.

Including cysteine and phenylalanine, the CDR3 has 15 amino acids. Only the CDR3 portion is preserved as DNA: 45 bases, with reading frame beginning at the first base. The germline V end is reduced by 8 bases and the J end by 0 bases; junction bases left unmatched: 11. Taken from the germline V gene (reference sequence), the CDR1 and CDR2 loops are DFQATT and SNEGSKA. Rearrangement joined TRBV20-1 to TRBJ2-5; 8 middle bases align to TRBD1. Input material: PBMCs or a T cell subset sorted from them (not recorded which). This receptor was obtained from an adult woman who had mild COVID-19 (a few samples of this study predate the infection). The sample titles of this study are shuffled in the database, so cell type and time point are left out; the donor was told from shared clones. This receptor has the CDR3 CSSYPTGEYQETQYF. The nucleotide sequence is given as TGCAGTTCCTACCCGACAGGGGAGTACCAAGAGACCCAGTACTTC.